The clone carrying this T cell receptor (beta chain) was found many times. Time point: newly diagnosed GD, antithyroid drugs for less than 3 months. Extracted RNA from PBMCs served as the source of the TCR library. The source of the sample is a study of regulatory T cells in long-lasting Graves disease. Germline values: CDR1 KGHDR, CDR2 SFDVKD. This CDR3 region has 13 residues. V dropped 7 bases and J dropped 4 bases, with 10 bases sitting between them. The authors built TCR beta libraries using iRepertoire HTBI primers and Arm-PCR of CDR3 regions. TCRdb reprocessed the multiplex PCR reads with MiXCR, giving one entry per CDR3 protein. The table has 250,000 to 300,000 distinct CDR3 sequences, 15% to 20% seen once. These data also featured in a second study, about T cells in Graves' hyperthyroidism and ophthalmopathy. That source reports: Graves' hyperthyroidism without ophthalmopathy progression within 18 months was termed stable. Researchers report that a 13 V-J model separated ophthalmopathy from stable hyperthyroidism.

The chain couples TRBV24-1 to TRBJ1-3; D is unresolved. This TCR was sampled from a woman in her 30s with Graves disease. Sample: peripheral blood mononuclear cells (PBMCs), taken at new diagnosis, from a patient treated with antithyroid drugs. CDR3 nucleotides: TGTGCCACCAGCCTACGTTCCGGAAACACCATATATTTT. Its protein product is CATSLRSGNTIYF.